This T cell receptor beta chain was sequenced during a study of blood T cells in healthy people across ages. Germline trimming cut 5 bases from V and 1 base from J; bases unmatched to any gene: 9. CDR3 length: 16 amino acids. Germline CDR1 and CDR2: LGHNA and YNFKEQ. A J-beta primer mix and a sample-barcoded 5' primer were used in a second PCR of about 7 to 12 cycles. A minimum of 3 million CDR3-containing paired-end reads was obtained for each sample. TCRdb itself ran the 5' RACE reads through MiXCR, one entry per CDR3 protein. Found here are 800,000 to 950,000 distinct CDR3 sequences, 25% to 30% of them singletons; the top ten hold 10% to 13%. With respect to this clonotype: What it recognizes is unknown.

Findings and caveats of the study: PBMCs that were unsorted prevented a conclusive naive versus antigen-experienced comparison.

These same data were also listed under a study on T cells of mothers and their children. That paper adds: Evidence of persistent microchimeric T cell clones was absent.

This TCR came from a woman aged 40 to 55 in good health. V and J are TRBV4-2 and TRBJ2-3; 7 bases map to TRBD2. Sequenced input: blood. CDR3 sequence (DNA): TGTGCCAGCAGCTTCCCTAGTGCGGGGGGCACAGATACGCAGTATTTT. This translates into CASSFPSAGGTDTQYF.